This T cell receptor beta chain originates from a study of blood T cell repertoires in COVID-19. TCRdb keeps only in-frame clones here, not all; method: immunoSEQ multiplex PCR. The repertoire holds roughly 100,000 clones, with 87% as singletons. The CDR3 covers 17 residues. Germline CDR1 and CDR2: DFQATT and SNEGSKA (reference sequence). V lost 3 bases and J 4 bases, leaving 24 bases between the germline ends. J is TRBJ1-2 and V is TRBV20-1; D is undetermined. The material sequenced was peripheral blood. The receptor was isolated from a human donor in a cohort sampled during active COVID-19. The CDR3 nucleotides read TGCAGTGCTAGTGGCAAGGCAAAGTCCCGCGGGGTCTATGGCTACACCTTC. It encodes CSASGKAKSRGVYGYTF.